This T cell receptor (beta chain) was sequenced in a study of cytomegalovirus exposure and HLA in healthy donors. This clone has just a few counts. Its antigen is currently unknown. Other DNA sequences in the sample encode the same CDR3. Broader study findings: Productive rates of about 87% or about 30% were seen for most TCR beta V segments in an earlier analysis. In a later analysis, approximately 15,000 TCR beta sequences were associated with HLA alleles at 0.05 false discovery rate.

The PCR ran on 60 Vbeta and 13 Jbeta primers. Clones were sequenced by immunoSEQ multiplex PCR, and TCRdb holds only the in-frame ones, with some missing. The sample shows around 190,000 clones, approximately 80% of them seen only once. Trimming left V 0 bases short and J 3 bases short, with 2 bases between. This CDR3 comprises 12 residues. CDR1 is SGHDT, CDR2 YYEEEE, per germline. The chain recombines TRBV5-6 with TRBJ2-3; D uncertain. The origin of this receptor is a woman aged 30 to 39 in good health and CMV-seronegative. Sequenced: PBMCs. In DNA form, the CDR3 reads TGTGCCAGCAGCTTGGCTACAGATACGCAGTATTTT. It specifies CASSLATDTQYF.